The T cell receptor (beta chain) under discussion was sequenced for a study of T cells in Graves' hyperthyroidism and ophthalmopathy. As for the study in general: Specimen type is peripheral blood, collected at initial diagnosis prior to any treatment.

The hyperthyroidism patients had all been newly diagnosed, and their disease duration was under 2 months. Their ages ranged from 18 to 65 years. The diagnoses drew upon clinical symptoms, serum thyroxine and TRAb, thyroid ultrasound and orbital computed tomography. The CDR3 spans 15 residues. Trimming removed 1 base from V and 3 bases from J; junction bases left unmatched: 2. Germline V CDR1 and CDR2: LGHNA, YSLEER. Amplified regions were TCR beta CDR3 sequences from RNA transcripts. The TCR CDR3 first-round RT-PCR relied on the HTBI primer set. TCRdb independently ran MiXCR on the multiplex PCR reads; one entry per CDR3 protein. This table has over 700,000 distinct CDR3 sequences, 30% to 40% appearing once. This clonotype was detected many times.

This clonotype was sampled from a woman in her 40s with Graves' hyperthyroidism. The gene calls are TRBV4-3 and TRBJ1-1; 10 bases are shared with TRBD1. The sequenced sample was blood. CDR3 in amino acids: CASSQGTGGYTEAFF. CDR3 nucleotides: TGCGCCAGCAGCCAAGGGACAGGGGGGTACACTGAAGCTTTCTTT.